This TCR beta chain was sequenced in a study of T cells in Graves' hyperthyroidism and ophthalmopathy. Study-wide context: The initial diagnosis was the point when peripheral blood was collected, ahead of any treatment.

This clonotype occurred many times. RNA transcripts provided the source from which TCR beta CDR3 regions were amplified. Initially, a first-round RT-PCR of the TCR CDR3 employed the HTBI primer set. TCRdb analysed the multiplex PCR reads with MiXCR anew, one entry per CDR3 protein. Of fewer than 110,000 distinct CDR3 sequences listed, 16% are singletons. There are 15 residues in the CDR3. V was pared by 0 bases and J by 4 bases, with 11 bases between. Germline CDR1 is SGDLS and CDR2 is YYNGEE. The chain recombines TRBV9 with TRBJ1-5; no firm D call. This TCR was recovered from a woman between 50 and 59 years old with Graves' hyperthyroidism. Input material: blood. The CDR3 reads CASSVAMDSNQPQHF. CDR3 nucleotides: TGTGCCAGCAGCGTAGCTATGGACTCAAATCAGCCCCAGCATTTT.